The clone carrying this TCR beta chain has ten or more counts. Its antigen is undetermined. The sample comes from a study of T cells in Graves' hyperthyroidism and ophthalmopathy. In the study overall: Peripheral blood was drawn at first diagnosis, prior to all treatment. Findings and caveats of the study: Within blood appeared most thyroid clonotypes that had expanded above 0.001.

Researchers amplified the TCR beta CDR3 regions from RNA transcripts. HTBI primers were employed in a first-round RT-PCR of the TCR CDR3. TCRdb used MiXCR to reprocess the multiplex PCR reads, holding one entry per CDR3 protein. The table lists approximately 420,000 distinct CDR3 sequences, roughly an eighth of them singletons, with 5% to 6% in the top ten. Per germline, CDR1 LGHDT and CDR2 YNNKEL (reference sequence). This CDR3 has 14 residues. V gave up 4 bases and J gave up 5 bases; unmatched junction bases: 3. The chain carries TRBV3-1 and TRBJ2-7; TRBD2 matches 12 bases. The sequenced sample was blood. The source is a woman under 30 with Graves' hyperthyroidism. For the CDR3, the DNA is TGTGCCAGCAGCCCGACTAGCGGGAGAAACGAGCAGTACTTC. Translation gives CASSPTSGRNEQYF.